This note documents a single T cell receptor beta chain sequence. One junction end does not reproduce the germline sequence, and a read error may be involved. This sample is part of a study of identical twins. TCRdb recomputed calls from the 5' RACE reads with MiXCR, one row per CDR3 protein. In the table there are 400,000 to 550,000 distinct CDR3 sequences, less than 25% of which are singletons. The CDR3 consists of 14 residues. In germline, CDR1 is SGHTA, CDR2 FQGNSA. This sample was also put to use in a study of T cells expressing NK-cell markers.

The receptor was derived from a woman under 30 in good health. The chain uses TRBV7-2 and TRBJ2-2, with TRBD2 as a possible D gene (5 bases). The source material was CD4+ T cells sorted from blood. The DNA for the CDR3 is TGTGCCAGCAGCTTAGTAGGGAACACCGGGGTGCTGTTTTTT. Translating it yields CASSLVGNTGVLFF.